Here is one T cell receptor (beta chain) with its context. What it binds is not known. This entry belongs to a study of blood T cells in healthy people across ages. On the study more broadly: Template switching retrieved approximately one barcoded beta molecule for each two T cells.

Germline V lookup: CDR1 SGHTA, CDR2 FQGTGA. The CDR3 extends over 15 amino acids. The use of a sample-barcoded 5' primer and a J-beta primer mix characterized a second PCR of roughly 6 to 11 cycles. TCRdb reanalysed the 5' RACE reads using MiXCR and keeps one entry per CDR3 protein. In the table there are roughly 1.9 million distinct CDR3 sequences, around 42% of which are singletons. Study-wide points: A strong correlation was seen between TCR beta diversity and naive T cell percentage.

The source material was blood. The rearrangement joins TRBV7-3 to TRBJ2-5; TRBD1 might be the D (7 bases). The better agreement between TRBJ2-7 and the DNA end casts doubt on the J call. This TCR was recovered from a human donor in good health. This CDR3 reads CARNYERQGGYEQYF. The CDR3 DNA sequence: TGTGCCAGGAACTACGAGAGACAGGGAGGTTACGAGCAGTACTTC.